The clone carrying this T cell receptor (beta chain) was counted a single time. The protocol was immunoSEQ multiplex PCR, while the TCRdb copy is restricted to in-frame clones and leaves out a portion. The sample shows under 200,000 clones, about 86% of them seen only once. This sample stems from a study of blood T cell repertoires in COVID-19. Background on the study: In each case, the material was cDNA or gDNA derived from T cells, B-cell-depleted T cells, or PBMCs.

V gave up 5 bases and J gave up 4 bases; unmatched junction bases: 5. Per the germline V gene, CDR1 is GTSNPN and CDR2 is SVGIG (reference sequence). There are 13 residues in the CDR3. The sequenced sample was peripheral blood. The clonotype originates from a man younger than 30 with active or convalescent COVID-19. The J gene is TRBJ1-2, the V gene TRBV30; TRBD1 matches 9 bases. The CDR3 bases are TGTGCCTGGGAACAGGGGGCTGGCTATGGCTACACCTTC. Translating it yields CAWEQGAGYGYTF.